Each of the 30 T cell receptor beta chains below was sequenced from the same sample in a study of T cells in Graves' hyperthyroidism and ophthalmopathy. Template material for amplifying TCR beta CDR3 regions consisted of RNA transcripts. With the HTBI primer set, the TCR CDR3 went through a first round of RT-PCR. In TCRdb, the multiplex PCR reads were re-called with MiXCR into one record per CDR3 protein. The data contain hundreds of thousands of distinct CDR3 sequences, 12% to 15% of them singletons. The material sequenced was blood. Source of these receptors: a woman aged 18-30 years with Graves' hyperthyroidism.

This clonotype occurred many times. The genes are TRBV11-2 and TRBJ2-2; maybe TRBD1 (5 bases). The germline V and J ends were trimmed by 3 bases and 9 bases, with 8 bases remaining between them. Germline V gene lookup returns CDR1 SGHAT and CDR2 FQNNGV. The CDR3 is made up of 12 amino acids. CDR3 bases: TGTGCCAGCAGCTTTTCAGGGCGGGAGCTGTTTTTT. Translation: CASSFSGRELFF.

This clonotype was observed at least ten times. The chain has TRBV20-1 and TRBJ1-1; TRBD1 is a possible D gene (5 bases). CDR1 is DFQATT and CDR2 is SNEGSKA in the germline V gene (reference sequence). Trimming took off 7 bases at V and 1 base at J, with 7 bases between the two ends. The CDR3 length is 11 residues. The CDR3 protein is CSEGRNTEAFF. The CDR3 DNA is TGCAGTGAGGGGAGGAACACTGAAGCTTTCTTT.

This clonotype was found many times. The CDR3 DNA sequence: TGTGCCAGCACACAGGGCTTGGCTTTCTTT. Protein product: CASTQGLAFF. This rearrangement joins TRBV2 to TRBJ1-1, with D perhaps matching TRBD1 (6 bases). The CDR3 extends over 10 amino acids. Germline assignment: CDR1 SNHLY and CDR2 FYNNEI. Trimming stripped 7 bases from V and 11 bases from J, with 11 bases between.

The sample holds many counts of this clonotype. The CDR3 protein is CSASVEVTGVSWGRETQYF. CDR3 bases: TGCAGTGCTAGCGTCGAAGTGACAGGGGTTTCCTGGGGGAGGGAGACCCAGTACTTC. This chain uses TRBV20-1 with TRBJ2-5, with 8 bases lining up with TRBD1. Losses at the gene ends were 3 bases for V and 5 bases for J; bases not matched to a gene: 23. This CDR3 region has 19 residues. Germline lookup yields CDR1 DFQATT and CDR2 SNEGSKA (reference sequence).

Many counts were recorded for this clonotype. J is TRBJ2-1 and V is TRBV20-1, with TRBD2 identical over 11 bases. Germline V lookup: CDR1 DFQATT, CDR2 SNEGSKA (reference sequence). V gave up 2 bases and J gave up 5 bases; unmatched junction bases: 5. CDR3 length: 15 amino acids. CDR3 DNA: TGCAGTGCTAGACCCCCACTAGCGGGAGACAATGAGCAGTTCTTC. As protein: CSARPPLAGDNEQFF.

This clonotype was observed at least ten times. This chain joins TRBV30 and TRBJ2-7; no clear D. From germline, CDR1 is GTSNPN and CDR2 SVGIG (reference sequence). The CDR3 spans 11 residues. Trimming removed 1 base at V and 4 bases at J, with 5 bases between. The CDR3 spells CAWSELYEQYF. CDR3 in DNA: TGTGCCTGGAGTGAACTGTACGAGCAGTACTTC. Supplemented by reference TRBV30 and TRBJ2-7, the full variable domain reads SQTIHQWPATLVQPVGSPLSLECTVEGTSNPNLYWYRQAAGRGLQLLFYSVGIGQISSEVPQNLSASRPQDRQFILSSKKLLLSDSGFYLCAWSELYEQYFGPGTRLTVT.

This clonotype was picked up a small number of times. J is TRBJ2-7 and V is TRBV20-1, with D possibly called TRBD1 or TRBD2 (5 bases each). The V end lost 0 bases, the J end lost 6 bases, and 15 bases lay between the germline ends. This CDR3 contains 14 residues. Germline CDR1 reads DFQATT; CDR2 reads SNEGSKA (reference sequence). The CDR3 protein is CSAREDGRGPEQYF. CDR3 sequence (DNA): TGCAGTGCTAGAGAGGACGGTCGGGGACCCGAGCAGTACTTC.

This clonotype was counted at least ten times. This chain links TRBV2 with TRBJ2-1; D not resolved. CDR1 is SNHLY and CDR2 is FYNNEI in the germline V gene. The CDR3 has 20 residues. The V gene lost 2 bases and the J gene lost 0 bases, with 23 bases spanning the gap. As DNA, the CDR3 is TGTGCCAGCAGTGAAAACCCAAGACTCACCTTGCCCCGCTCCTACAATGAGCAGTTCTTC. As protein: CASSENPRLTLPRSYNEQFF.

The gene calls are TRBV6-4 and TRBJ2-6; possibly TRBD1 for D (6 bases). Germline-derived CDR1 and CDR2 are MRHNA and SNTAGT. The germline V and J ends were trimmed by 4 bases and 1 base, with 11 bases remaining between them. The CDR3 contains 16 residues. CDR3 DNA sequence: TGTGCCAGCAGTGCCCAGGGGAAATCTGGGGCCAACGTCCTGACTTTC. Protein: CASSAQGKSGANVLTF.

This rearrangement joins TRBV29-1 to TRBJ1-5; D gene ambiguous. CDR3 length equals 13 residues. Looked up from germline, CDR1 is SQVTM and CDR2 is ANQGSEA. The germline V and J ends were trimmed by 3 bases and 7 bases, with 13 bases remaining between them. This CDR3 is CSVEGGRGQPQHF. In nucleotides, the CDR3 is TGCAGCGTTGAGGGAGGGCGCGGGCAGCCCCAGCATTTT.

The chain carries TRBV30 and TRBJ2-2, with D possibly being TRBD1 (6 bases). Germline V gives CDR1 GTSNPN, CDR2 SVGIG (reference sequence). Trimming stripped 4 bases from V and 4 bases from J, with 13 bases between. The CDR3 is 14 residues long. This CDR3 reads CAWTGVLSTGELFF. For the CDR3, the DNA is TGTGCCTGGACAGGGGTCCTCTCCACCGGGGAGCTGTTTTTT.

CDR3 amino acids: CATSTGAGNQPQHF. The DNA of the CDR3 is TGTGCCACCAGCACGGGGGCTGGCAATCAGCCCCAGCATTTT. The J gene is TRBJ1-5, the V gene TRBV15; possible D gene TRBD1, 6 bases. The V and J ends lost 4 bases and 2 bases respectively, with 9 bases between them. Per the germline V gene, CDR1 is LNHNV and CDR2 is YYDKDF (reference sequence). This CDR3 region has 14 residues.

This clonotype was observed a handful of times. The CDR3 region is CASSTRLRGGQPQHF. CDR3 sequence (DNA): TGTGCCAGCAGTACTCGGCTAAGGGGAGGTCAGCCCCAGCATTTT. This chain links TRBV12-3 or TRBV12-4 with TRBJ1-5, with a tentative D call TRBD1 (5 bases). The CDR3 loop spans 15 amino acids. Trimming left V 5 bases short and J 6 bases short, with 17 bases between.

Concerning this clonotype: Just one base apart from a much larger clone, this may be a read error. The rearrangement uses TRBV18 and TRBJ2-7; maybe TRBD1 (6 bases). In germline, CDR1 is KGHSH, CDR2 LQKENI. The CDR3 extends over 15 amino acids. CDR3 nucleotide sequence: TGTGCCAGCTCACATCGACAGGATTGGGTCGACGAGCAGAACTTC. As protein: CASSHRQDWVDEQNF.

This clonotype was counted only a few times. The chain combines TRBV5-6 with TRBJ2-1, with D unresolved. Trimming took 4 bases from V and 2 from J, leaving 10 bases between them. Germline V gives CDR1 SGHDT, CDR2 YYEEEE. This CDR3 region has 14 residues. CDR3 in amino acids: CASSLYGPYNEQFF. In DNA, the CDR3 is TGTGCCAGCAGCCTATACGGCCCCTACAATGAGCAGTTCTTC.

This clonotype was counted at least ten times. This chain's CDR3 is CASSIFPLGYEQYF. The CDR3, as DNA: TGTGCCAGCAGCATTTTCCCCCTGGGCTACGAGCAGTACTTC. The chain carries TRBV13 and TRBJ2-7; no reliable D call. Germline V gene sequence: CDR1 PRHDT, CDR2 FYEKMQ (reference sequence). This CDR3 spans 14 amino acids. Trimming shortened V by 5 bases and J by 3 bases, and 14 bases separated the two germline ends.

This clonotype was found many times. The chain links TRBV27 to TRBJ1-6; D remains unclear. The CDR3 extends over 14 amino acids. Germline V lookup: CDR1 MNHEY, CDR2 SMNVEV (reference sequence). The V end was cut by 1 base, the J end by 6 bases, with 7 bases between. Here the CDR3 reads CASSLWASNSPLHF. CDR3 bases: TGTGCCAGCAGTTTATGGGCCAGTAATTCACCCCTCCACTTT.

Only a few counts were recorded for this clonotype. The chain combines TRBV20-1 with TRBJ2-7; TRBD1 is a possible D gene (5 bases). The V gene lost 3 bases and the J gene lost 3 bases, with 15 bases spanning the gap. CDR1 is DFQATT and CDR2 is SNEGSKA in the germline V gene (reference sequence). The CDR3 contains 14 residues. CDR3 sequence (DNA): TGCAGTGCTAGCGGGCAGGGTCAGGACTACGAGCAGTACTTC. As protein: CSASGQGQDYEQYF.

This clonotype was observed a few times. The chain links TRBV19 to TRBJ1-1, with 7 bases lining up with TRBD1. The germline V gene encodes CDR1 LNHDA and CDR2 SQIVND (reference sequence). The CDR3 covers 15 residues. With 0 bases clipped from V and 5 bases from J, the junction kept 6 bases outside the gene matches. The CDR3 DNA reads as TGTGCCAGTAGTATAGATTGGCAGGGGGAGACTGAAGCTTTCTTT. It is translated as CASSIDWQGETEAFF.

This clonotype was seen at least ten times. The chain uses TRBV6-1 and TRBJ2-5; a weak D match, TRBD2 (5 bases). V dropped 8 bases and J dropped 4 bases, with 11 bases sitting between them. Germline CDR1 reads MNHNS; CDR2 reads SASEGT. The CDR3 contains 12 residues. CDR3 sequence reads: CASGSPVETQYF. Written as DNA, the CDR3 is TGTGCCAGCGGGAGTCCTGTAGAGACCCAGTACTTC.

This clonotype has more than one count but fewer than ten. Mismatch with germline at one junction end may stem from a read error. The V gene is TRBV6-2 or TRBV6-3, the J gene TRBJ1-2; no reliable D call. Germline assignment: CDR1 MNHEY and CDR2 SVGEGT. CDR3 length equals 15 residues. The CDR3 DNA follows: TGTGCCAGCAATTACTCGATAGGGTCCCCCAATGGCTACACCTTC. Its translation: CASNYSIGSPNGYTF.

This clonotype was observed many times. CDR3 region: CASRLPGQGANSASTEAFF. The CDR3 nucleotides read TGTGCCAGCAGGCTTCCGGGACAGGGGGCCAATAGCGCGTCCACTGAAGCTTTCTTT. The chain recombines TRBV6-2 or TRBV6-3 with TRBJ1-1; TRBD1 matches at 12 bases. Germline CDR1 is MNHEY and CDR2 is SVGEGT. This CDR3 region has 19 residues. V shed 6 bases and J 4 bases; nucleotides not matched to a gene: 18.

The V and J genes are TRBV3-1 and TRBJ2-5; D tentatively reads TRBD1 or TRBD2 (5 bases each). The CDR3 contains 17 residues. Looked up from germline, CDR1 is LGHDT and CDR2 is YNNKEL (reference sequence). Between the trimmed V and J ends, which lost 1 base and 7 bases, there was a span of 22 bases. Here the CDR3 reads CASSQGGSGLSLGTQYF. In DNA, the CDR3 is TGTGCCAGCAGCCAAGGGGGGTCTGGGCTATCCTTGGGGACCCAGTACTTC.

The table lists this clonotype with a few counts. This chain connects TRBV12-3 or TRBV12-4 to TRBJ2-1; D remains ambiguous. Trimming shortened V by 3 bases and J by 7 bases, and 4 bases separated the two germline ends. The CDR3 totals 11 residues. The CDR3 loop reads CASSFKNEQFF. In DNA, the CDR3 is TGTGCCAGCAGTTTCAAGAATGAGCAGTTCTTC.

The sample holds a few counts of this clonotype. The chain has TRBV7-9 and TRBJ2-7; the D is unclear. V lost 5 bases, J lost 0 bases, and 17 bases lay in between. Germline lookup yields CDR1 SEHNR and CDR2 FQNEAQ (reference sequence). The CDR3 extends over 16 amino acids. DNA of the CDR3: TGTGCCAGCAGCCAGCACAACCGGAAGAGCTCCTACGAGCAGTACTTC. Translated, it gives CASSQHNRKSSYEQYF.

J is TRBJ2-5 and V is TRBV28; possible D gene TRBD2, 6 bases. V was cut by 6 bases and J by 2 bases, with 16 bases left in between. Germline V CDR1 and CDR2: MDHEN, SYDVKM. This CDR3 spans 15 amino acids. CDR3 DNA sequence: TGTGCCAGCAGGATCATGCCTAGCGTACAAGAGACCCAGTACTTC. Residues: CASRIMPSVQETQYF. The variable domain in full, completed from reference TRBV28 and TRBJ2-5, reads DVKVTQSSRYLVKRTGEKVFLECVQDMDHENMFWYRQDPGLGLRLIYFSYDVKMKEKGDIPEGYSVSREKKERFSLILESASTNQTSMYLCASRIMPSVQETQYFGPGTRLLVL.

This clonotype has more than one count but fewer than ten. The chain combines TRBV2 with TRBJ1-6; D perhaps matches TRBD1 (5 bases). Trimming shortened V by 6 bases and J by 5 bases, and 23 bases separated the two germline ends. Germline V gene sequence: CDR1 SNHLY, CDR2 FYNNEI. This CDR3 spans 18 amino acids. DNA of the CDR3: TGTGCCAGCAGCTCCCCCTTTCAGGGACCCTGGGATAATTCACCCCTCCACTTT. It encodes CASSSPFQGPWDNSPLHF.

This clonotype has more than one count but fewer than ten. The rearrangement joins TRBV4-1 to TRBJ2-2; 7 bases are a match to TRBD2. Germline values: CDR1 MGHRA, CDR2 YSYEKL. V lost 3 bases, J lost 6 bases, and 4 bases stayed unmatched. The CDR3 has 14 amino acids. CDR3 sequence reads: CASSHLGRAGELFF. DNA of the CDR3: TGCGCCAGCAGCCACCTAGGGAGGGCCGGGGAGCTGTTTTTT.

The chain is built from TRBV6-2 or TRBV6-3 and TRBJ2-1, with 8 bases matching TRBD2. Looked up from germline, CDR1 is MNHEY and CDR2 is SVGEGT. The V and J ends lost 11 bases and 5 bases, in that order; junction bases with no gene match: 11. The CDR3 totals 14 residues. The CDR3 sequence is CAGSLSGTHNEQFF. The CDR3 DNA reads as TGTGCCGGCTCGCTTAGCGGGACCCACAATGAGCAGTTCTTC.

This clonotype was recorded many times. This chain connects TRBV12-3 or TRBV12-4 to TRBJ2-7; 11 bases match TRBD2. The junction had 5 bases not matched to a gene; V was cut back by 7 bases and J by 3 bases. This CDR3 contains 14 residues. CDR3 in DNA: TGTGCCAGCAAGAAACTAGCGGGGGACTACGAGCAGTACTTC. Translating gives CASKKLAGDYEQYF.